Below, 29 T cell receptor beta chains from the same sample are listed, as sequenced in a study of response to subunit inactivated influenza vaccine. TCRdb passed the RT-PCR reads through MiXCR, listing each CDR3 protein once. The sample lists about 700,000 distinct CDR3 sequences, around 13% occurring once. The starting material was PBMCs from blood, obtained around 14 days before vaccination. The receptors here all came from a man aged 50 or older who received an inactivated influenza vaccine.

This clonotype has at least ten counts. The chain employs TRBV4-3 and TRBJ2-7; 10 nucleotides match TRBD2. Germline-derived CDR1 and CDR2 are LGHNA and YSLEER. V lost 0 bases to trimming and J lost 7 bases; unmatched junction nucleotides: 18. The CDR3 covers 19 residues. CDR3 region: CASSQEVSGRTSGEWEQYF. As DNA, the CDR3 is TGCGCCAGCAGCCAAGAGGTGTCTGGTAGGACTAGCGGAGAGTGGGAGCAGTACTTC.

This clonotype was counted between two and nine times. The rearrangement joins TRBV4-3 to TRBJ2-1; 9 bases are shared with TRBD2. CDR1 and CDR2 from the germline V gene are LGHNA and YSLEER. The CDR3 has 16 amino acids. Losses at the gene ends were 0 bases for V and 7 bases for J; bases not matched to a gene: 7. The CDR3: CASSQDWLAGANEQFF. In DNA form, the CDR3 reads TGCGCCAGCAGCCAAGATTGGTTAGCGGGAGCTAATGAGCAGTTCTTC.

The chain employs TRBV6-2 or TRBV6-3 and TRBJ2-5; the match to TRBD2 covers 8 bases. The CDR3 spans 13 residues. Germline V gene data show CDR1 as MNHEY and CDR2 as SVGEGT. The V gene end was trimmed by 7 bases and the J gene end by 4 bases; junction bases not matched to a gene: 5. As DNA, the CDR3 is TGTGCCAGCACCAAGCGGGAGAGAGAGACCCAGTACTTC. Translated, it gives CASTKRERETQYF.

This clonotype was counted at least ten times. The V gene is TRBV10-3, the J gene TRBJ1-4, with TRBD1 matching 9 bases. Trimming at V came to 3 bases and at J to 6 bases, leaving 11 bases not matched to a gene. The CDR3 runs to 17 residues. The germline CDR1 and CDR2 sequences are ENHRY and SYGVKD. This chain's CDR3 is CAISETWRRTGDEKLFF. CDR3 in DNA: TGTGCCATCAGTGAAACGTGGAGGAGGACAGGGGATGAAAAACTGTTTTTT.

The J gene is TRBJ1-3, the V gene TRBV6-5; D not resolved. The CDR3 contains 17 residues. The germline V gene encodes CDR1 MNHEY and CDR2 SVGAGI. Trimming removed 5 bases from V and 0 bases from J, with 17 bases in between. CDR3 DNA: TGTGCCAGCAGTCTATCGAACCTGCCGGGCTCTGGAAACACCATATATTTT. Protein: CASSLSNLPGSGNTIYF.

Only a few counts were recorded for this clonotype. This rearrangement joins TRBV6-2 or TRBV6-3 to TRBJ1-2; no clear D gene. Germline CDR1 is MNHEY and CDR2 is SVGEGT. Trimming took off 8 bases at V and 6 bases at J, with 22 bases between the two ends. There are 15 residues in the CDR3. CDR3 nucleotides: TGTGCCAGCGCTCCAATTCGCGCAGATAGGGATGGCTACACCTTC. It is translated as CASAPIRADRDGYTF.

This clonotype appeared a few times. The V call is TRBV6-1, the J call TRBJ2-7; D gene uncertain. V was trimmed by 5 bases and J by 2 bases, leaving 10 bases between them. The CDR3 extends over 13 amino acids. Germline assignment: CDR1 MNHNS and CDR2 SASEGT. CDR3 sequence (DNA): TGTGCCAGCAGTCCCTACTGGACCTACGAGCAGTACTTC. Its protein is CASSPYWTYEQYF.

The CDR3, as DNA: TGTGCCAGCATCACCGGGACTAGCTCCACCGGGGAGCTGTTTTTT. Protein product: CASITGTSSTGELFF. The chain couples TRBV12-3 or TRBV12-4 to TRBJ2-2; 9 bases are a match to TRBD2. This CDR3 has 15 amino acids. V gave up 7 bases and J gave up 4 bases; unmatched junction bases: 7.

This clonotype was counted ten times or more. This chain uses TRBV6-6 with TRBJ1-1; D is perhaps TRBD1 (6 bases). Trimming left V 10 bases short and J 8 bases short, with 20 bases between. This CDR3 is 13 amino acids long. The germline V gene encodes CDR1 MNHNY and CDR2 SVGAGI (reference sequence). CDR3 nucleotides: TGTGCCACCTCCTTACGGGGGGGGGCGGAAGCTTTCTTT. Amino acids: CATSLRGGAEAFF.

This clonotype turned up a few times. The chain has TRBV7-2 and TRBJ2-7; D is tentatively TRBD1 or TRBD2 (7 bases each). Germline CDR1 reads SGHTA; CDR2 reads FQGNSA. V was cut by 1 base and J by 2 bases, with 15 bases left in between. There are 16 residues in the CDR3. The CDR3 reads CASSLGSGGQPYEQYF. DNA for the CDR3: TGTGCCAGCAGCTTAGGGTCGGGGGGACAGCCCTACGAGCAGTACTTC.

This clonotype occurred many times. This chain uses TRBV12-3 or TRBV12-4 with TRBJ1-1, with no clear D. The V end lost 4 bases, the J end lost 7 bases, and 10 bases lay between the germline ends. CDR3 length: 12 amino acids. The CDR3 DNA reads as TGTGCCAGCAGTTACGGACTGAATGAAGCTTTCTTT. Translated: CASSYGLNEAFF.

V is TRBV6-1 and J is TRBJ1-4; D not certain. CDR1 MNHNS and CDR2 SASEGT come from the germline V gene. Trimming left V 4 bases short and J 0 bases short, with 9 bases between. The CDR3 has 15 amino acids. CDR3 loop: CASSAHQTTNEKLFF. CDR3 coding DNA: TGTGCCAGCAGTGCCCACCAAACAACTAATGAAAAACTGTTTTTT.

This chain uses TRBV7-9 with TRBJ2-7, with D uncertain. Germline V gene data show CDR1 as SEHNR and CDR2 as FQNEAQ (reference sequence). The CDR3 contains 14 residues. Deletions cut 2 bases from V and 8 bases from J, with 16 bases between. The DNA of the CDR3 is TGTGCCAGCAGCTTAATTGGTCCAGGCCCCCAGCAGTACTTC. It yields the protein CASSLIGPGPQQYF.

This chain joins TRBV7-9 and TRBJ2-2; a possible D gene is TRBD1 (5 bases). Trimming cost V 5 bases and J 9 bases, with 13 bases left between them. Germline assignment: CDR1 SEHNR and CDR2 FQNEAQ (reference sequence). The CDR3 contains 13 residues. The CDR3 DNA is TGTGCCAGCAGCCCCTGTGGGGCGCGGGAGCTGTTTTTT. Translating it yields CASSPCGARELFF.

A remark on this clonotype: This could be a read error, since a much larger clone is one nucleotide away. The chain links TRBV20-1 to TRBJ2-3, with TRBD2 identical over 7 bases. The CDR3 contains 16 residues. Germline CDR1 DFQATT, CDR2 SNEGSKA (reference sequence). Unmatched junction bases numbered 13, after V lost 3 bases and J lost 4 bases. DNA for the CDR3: TGCAGTGCTAGGGTTCGCGGGGGACTACTCGCAGATACGCAGTATTTT. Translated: CSARVRGGLLADTQYF.

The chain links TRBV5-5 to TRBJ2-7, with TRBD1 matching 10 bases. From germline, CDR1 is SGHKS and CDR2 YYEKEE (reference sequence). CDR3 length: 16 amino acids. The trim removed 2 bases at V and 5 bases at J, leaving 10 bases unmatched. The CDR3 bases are TGTGCCAGCAGCTTAGGTCCCGGGACAGGGGACCACGAGCAGTACTTC. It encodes CASSLGPGTGDHEQYF.

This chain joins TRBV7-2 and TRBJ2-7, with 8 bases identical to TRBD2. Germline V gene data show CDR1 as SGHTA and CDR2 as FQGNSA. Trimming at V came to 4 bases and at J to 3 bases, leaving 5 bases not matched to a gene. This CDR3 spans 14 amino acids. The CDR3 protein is CASSWRGDGYEQYF. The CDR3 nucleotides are TGTGCCAGCAGCTGGCGGGGGGACGGCTACGAGCAGTACTTC.

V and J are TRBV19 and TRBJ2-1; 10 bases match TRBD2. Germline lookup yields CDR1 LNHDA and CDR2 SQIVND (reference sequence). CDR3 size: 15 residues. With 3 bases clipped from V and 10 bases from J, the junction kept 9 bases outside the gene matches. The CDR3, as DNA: TGTGCCAGTAGTATTTCCCTAGCGGGGGTTCGGGAGCAGTTCTTC. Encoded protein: CASSISLAGVREQFF.

CDR3 DNA sequence: TGTGCCAGCAGTACCGGACAGGCAAACGAGCAGTACTTC. As protein: CASSTGQANEQYF. V usage is TRBV2 and J usage is TRBJ2-7, with 7 bases that match TRBD1. Looked up from germline, CDR1 is SNHLY and CDR2 is FYNNEI. Losses at the gene ends were 5 bases for V and 5 bases for J; bases not matched to a gene: 6. The CDR3 runs to 13 residues.

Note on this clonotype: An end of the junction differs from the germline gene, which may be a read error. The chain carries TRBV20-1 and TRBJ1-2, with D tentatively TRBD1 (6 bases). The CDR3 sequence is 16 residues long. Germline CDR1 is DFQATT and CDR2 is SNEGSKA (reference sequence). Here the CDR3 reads CCARASGGGHYYGYTF. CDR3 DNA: TGCTGTGCTAGGGCCTCGGGAGGGGGTCATTACTATGGCTACACCTTC.

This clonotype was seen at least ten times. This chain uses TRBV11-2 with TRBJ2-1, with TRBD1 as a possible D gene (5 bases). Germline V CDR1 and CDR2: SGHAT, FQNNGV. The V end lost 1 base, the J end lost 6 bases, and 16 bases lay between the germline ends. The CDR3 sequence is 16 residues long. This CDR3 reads CASSLVPGNIGNEQFF. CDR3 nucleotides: TGTGCCAGCAGCTTAGTTCCAGGGAACATCGGCAATGAGCAGTTCTTC. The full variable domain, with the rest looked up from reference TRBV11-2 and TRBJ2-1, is EAGVAQSPRYKIIEKRQSVAFWCNPISGHATLYWYQQILGQGPKLLIQFQNNGVVDDSQLPKDRFSAERLKGVDSTLKIQPAKLEDSAVYLCASSLVPGNIGNEQFFGPGTRLTVL.

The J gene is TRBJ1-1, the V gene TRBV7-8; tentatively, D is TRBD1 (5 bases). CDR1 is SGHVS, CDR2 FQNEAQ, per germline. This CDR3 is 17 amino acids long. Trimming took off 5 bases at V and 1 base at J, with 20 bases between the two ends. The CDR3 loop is CASSRSWVGAKNTEAFF. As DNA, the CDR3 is TGTGCCAGCAGCAGATCATGGGTCGGGGCTAAGAACACTGAAGCTTTCTTT.

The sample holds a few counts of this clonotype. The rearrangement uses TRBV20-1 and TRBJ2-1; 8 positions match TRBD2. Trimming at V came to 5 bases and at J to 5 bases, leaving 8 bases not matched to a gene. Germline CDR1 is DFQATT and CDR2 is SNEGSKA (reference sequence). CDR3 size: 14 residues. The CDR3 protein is CSAGGLENNNEQFF. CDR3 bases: TGCAGTGCTGGGGGACTAGAAAATAACAATGAGCAGTTCTTC.

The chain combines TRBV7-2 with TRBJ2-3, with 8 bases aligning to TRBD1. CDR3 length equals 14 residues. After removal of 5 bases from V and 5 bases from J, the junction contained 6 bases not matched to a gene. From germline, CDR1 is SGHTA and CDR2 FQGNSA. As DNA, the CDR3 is TGTGCCAGCAGCCTGGACAGGGCTATAGATACGCAGTATTTT. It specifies CASSLDRAIDTQYF.

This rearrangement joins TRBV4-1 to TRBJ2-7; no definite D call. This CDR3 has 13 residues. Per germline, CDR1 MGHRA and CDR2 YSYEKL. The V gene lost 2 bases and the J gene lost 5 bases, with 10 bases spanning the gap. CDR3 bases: TGCGCCAGCAGCCAAATAGGTTGGCACGAGCAGTACTTC. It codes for CASSQIGWHEQYF.

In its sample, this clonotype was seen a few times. CDR3 sequence reads: CASSRDRGLGNQPQHF. CDR3 DNA sequence: TGTGCCAGCAGTCGGGACAGGGGACTTGGCAATCAGCCCCAGCATTTT. The chain recombines TRBV12-3 or TRBV12-4 with TRBJ1-5; 10 nucleotides line up with TRBD1. This CDR3 region has 16 residues. V was clipped by 5 bases and J by 2 bases; unmatched bases: 6.

DNA for the CDR3: TGTGCCAGCAGCTTAGGGGAGCACACTGAAGCTTTCTTT. Translating it yields CASSLGEHTEAFF. The rearrangement uses TRBV11-1 and TRBJ1-1; D is undetermined. Between the trimmed V and J ends, which lost 1 base and 3 bases, there was a span of 6 bases. Germline loops: CDR1 SGHAT, CDR2 FQDESV (reference sequence). The length of the CDR3 is 13 residues. Filled out from reference TRBV11-1 and TRBJ1-1, the complete variable domain reads EAEVAQSPRYKITEKSQAVAFWCDPISGHATLYWYRQILGQGPELLVQFQDESVVDDSQLPKDRFSAERLKGVDSTLKIQPAELGDSAMYLCASSLGEHTEAFFGQGTRLTVV.

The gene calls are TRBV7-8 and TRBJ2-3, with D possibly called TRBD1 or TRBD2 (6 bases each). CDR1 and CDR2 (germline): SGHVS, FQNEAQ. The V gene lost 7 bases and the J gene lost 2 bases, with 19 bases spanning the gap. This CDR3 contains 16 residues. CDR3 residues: CASITGWGAPTDTQYF. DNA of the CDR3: TGTGCCAGCATCACTGGGTGGGGGGCCCCCACAGATACGCAGTATTTT.

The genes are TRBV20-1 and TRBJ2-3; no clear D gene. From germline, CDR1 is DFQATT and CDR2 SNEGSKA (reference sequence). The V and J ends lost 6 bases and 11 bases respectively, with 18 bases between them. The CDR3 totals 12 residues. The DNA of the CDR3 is TGCAGTGCCAAGAGTAGGCTACGGTGGCAGTATTTT. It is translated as CSAKSRLRWQYF.